This T cell receptor (beta chain) was sequenced in a study of CD8 T cells in Susac syndrome. Reverse transcription of roughly 0.45 to 1 ug RNA used random hexamers. Amplification of TCR beta CDR3 across 54 Vbeta and 13 Jbeta was performed with immunoSEQ multiplex PCR. TCRdb reanalysed the immunoSEQ multiplex PCR reads using MiXCR and keeps one entry per CDR3 protein. The sample holds about 73,000 distinct CDR3 sequences; approximately 95% are singletons and the top ten take 0.35% to 0.4%. TCR beta sequencing covered blood CD8+ and CD4+ T cells. Patients with stable or active relapsing-remitting disease, all of them treatment-naive, made up the multiple sclerosis controls. Negative isolation yielded CD8+ and CD4+ T cells; FACS enriched TEMRA cells. This clonotype was observed once. This clonotype was sampled from a human donor with multiple sclerosis. Input material: CD8+ T cells from PBMCs.

The DNA for the CDR3 is TGTGCCAGCAGTTTCGGACTGAACTACGAGCAGTACTTC. The encoded protein is CASSFGLNYEQYF. This chain joins TRBV27 and TRBJ2-7, with a possible D match to TRBD2 (5 bases). Trimming stripped 3 bases from V and 3 bases from J, with 9 bases between. The germline V gene encodes CDR1 MNHEY and CDR2 SMNVEV (reference sequence). The CDR3 is made up of 13 amino acids.